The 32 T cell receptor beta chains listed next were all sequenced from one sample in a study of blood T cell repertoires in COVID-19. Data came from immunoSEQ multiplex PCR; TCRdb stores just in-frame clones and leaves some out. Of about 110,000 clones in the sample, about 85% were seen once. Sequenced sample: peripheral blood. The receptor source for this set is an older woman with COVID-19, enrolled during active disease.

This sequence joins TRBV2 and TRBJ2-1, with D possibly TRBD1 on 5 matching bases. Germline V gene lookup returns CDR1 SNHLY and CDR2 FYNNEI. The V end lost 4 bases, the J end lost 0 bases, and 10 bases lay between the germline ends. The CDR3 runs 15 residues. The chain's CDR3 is CASSGVQDSYNEQFF. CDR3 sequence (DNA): TGTGCCAGCAGTGGGGTACAGGACTCCTACAATGAGCAGTTCTTC.

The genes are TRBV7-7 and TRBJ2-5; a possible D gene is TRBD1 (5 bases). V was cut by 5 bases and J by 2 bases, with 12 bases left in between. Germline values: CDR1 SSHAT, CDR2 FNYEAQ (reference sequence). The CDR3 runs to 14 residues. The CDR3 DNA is TGTGCCAGCAGCCGAACAGGAATGCAAGAGACCCAGTACTTC. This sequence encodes CASSRTGMQETQYF. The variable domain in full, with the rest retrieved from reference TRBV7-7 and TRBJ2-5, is GAGVSQSPRYKVTKRGQDVTLRCDPISSHATLYWYQQALGQGPEFLTYFNYEAQPDKSGLPSDRFSAERPEGSISTLTIQRTEQRDSAMYRCASSRTGMQETQYFGPGTRLLVL.

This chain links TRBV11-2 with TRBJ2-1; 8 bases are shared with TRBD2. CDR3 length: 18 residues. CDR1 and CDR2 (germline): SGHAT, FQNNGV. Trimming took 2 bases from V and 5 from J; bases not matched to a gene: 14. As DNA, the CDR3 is TGTGCCAGCAGCTTATCGACTAGCGTAGCTAGTGGGAACAATGAGCAGTTCTTC. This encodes CASSLSTSVASGNNEQFF.

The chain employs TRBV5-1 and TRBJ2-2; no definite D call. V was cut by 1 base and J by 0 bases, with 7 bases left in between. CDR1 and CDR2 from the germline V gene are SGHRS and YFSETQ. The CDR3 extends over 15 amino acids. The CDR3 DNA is TGCGCCAGCAGCTTGCGTCAGGCGAACACCGGGGAGCTGTTTTTT. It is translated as CASSLRQANTGELFF.

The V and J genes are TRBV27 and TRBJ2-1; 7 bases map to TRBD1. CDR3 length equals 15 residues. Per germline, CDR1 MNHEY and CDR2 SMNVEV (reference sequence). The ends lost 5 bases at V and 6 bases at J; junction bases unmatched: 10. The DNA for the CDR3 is TGTGCCAGCAGTGGACAGGTCCGATGGGGCAATGAGCAGTTCTTC. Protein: CASSGQVRWGNEQFF.

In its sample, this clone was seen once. The CDR3 coding sequence is TGTGCCACCAGCAGAGATCCCAGGGGACAGGGAGGCTACACCTTC. It encodes CATSRDPRGQGGYTF. The chain joins TRBV15 to TRBJ1-2; 9 nucleotides agree with TRBD1. CDR1 and CDR2 (germline): LNHNV, YYDKDF (reference sequence). The CDR3 runs to 15 residues. With V trimmed by 0 bases and J by 8 bases, 7 bases remained unmatched.

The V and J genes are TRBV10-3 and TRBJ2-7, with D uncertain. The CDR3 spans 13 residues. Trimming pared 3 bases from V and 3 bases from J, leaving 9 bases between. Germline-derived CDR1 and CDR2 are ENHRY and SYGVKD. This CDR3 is CAISDGRNYEQYF. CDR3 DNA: TGTGCCATCAGTGATGGTAGAAACTACGAGCAGTACTTC.

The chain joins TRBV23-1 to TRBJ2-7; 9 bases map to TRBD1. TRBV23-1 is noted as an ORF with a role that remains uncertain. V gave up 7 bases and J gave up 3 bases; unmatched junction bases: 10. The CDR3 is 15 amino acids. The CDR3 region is CASTRQGQGYYEQYF. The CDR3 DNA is TGCGCCAGCACGAGGCAGGGACAGGGATACTACGAGCAGTACTTC.

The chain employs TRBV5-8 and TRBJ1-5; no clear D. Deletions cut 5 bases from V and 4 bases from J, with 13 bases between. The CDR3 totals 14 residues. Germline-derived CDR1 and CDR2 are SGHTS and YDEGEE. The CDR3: CASRTEGTNQPQHF. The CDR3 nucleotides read TGTGCCAGCAGGACTGAGGGCACTAATCAGCCCCAGCATTTT. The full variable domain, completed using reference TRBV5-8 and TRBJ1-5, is EAGVTQSPTHLIKTRGQQATLRCSPISGHTSVYWYQQALGLGLQFLLWYDEGEERNRGNFPPRFSGRQFPNYSSELNVNALELEDSALYLCASRTEGTNQPQHFGDGTRLSIL.

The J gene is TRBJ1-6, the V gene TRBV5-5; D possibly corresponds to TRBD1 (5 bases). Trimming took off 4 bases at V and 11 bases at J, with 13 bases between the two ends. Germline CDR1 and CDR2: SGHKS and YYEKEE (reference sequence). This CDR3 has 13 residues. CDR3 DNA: TGTGCCAGCAGCCTACCCCAGGGCGCACCCCTCCACTTT. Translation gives CASSLPQGAPLHF.

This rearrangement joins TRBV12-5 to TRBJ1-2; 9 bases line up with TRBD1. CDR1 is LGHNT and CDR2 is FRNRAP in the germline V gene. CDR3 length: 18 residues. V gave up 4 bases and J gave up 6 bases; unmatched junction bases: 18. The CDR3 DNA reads TGTGCTAGTGGTTCCCAATCGGGACAGGGAAATTTTGGGAATGGCTACACCTTC. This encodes CASGSQSGQGNFGNGYTF.

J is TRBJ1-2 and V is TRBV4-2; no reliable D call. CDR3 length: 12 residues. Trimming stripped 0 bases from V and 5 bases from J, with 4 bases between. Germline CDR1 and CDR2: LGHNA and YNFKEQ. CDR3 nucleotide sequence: TGTGCCAGCAGCCAAGACTTTTATGGCTACACCTTC. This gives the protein CASSQDFYGYTF.

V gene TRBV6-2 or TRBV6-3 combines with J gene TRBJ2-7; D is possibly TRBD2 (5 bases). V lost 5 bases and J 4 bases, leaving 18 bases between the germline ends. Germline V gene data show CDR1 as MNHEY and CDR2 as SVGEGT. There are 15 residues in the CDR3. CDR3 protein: CASSPVQMGVYEQYF. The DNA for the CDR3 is TGTGCCAGCAGTCCCGTTCAGATGGGAGTTTACGAGCAGTACTTC.

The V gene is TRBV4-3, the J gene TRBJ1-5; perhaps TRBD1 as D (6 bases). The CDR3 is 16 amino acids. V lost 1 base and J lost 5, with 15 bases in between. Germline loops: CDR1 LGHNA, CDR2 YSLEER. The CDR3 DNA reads TGCGCCAGCAGCCAAGTAGCTTCAGGGGATCATCAGCCCCAGCATTTT. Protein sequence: CASSQVASGDHQPQHF.

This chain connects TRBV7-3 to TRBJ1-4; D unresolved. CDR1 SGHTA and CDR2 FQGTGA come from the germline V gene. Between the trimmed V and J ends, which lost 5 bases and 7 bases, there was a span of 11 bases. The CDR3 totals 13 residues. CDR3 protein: CASSRGSSEKLFF. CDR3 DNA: TGTGCCAGCAGCCGGGGTAGCAGTGAAAAACTGTTTTTT.

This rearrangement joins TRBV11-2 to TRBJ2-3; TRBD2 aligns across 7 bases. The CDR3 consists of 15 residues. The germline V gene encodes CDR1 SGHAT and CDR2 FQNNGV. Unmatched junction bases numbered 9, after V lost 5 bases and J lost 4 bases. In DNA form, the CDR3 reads TGTGCCAGCAGCATCCGGGGGGACCCGCCAGATACGCAGTATTTT. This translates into CASSIRGDPPDTQYF.

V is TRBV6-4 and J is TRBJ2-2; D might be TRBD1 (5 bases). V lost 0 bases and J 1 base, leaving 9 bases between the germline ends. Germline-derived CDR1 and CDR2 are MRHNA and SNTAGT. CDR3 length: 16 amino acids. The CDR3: CASSDSPTENTGELFF. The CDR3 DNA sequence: TGTGCCAGCAGTGACTCTCCGACAGAGAACACCGGGGAGCTGTTTTTT.

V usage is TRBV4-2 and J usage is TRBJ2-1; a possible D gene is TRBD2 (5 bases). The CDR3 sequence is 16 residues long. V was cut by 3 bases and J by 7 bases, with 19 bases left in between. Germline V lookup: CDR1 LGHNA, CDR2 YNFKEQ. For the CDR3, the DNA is TGTGCCAGCAGCCAGGATCTGTCAACAATAGCGAATGAGCAGTTCTTC. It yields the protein CASSQDLSTIANEQFF.

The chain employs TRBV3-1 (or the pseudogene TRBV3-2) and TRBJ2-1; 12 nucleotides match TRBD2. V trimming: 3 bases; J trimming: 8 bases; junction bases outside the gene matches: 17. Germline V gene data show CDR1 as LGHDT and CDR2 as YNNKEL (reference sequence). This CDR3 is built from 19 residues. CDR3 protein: CASSHDRSSGGAGRHEQFF. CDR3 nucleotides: TGTGCCAGCAGCCACGACCGTTCTAGCGGGGGGGCTGGTAGACATGAGCAGTTCTTC.

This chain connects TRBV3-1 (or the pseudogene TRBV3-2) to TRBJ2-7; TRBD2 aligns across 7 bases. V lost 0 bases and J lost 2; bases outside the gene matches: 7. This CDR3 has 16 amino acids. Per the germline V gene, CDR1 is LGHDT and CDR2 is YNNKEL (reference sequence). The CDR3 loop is CASSQDSASGAYEQYF. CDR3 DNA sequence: TGTGCCAGCAGCCAAGATTCAGCTAGCGGTGCCTACGAGCAGTACTTC.

As DNA, the CDR3 is TGTGCCAGCAGCCAAGATTCAGGGAACACGGGTCTGTTACATGAAGCTTTCTTT. This translates into CASSQDSGNTGLLHEAFF. V is TRBV14 and J is TRBJ1-1; TRBD1 is a possible D gene (5 bases). The CDR3 is 18 amino acids. V shed 0 bases and J shed 7 bases, with 24 bases lying between them. Germline CDR1 SGHDN, CDR2 FVKESK.

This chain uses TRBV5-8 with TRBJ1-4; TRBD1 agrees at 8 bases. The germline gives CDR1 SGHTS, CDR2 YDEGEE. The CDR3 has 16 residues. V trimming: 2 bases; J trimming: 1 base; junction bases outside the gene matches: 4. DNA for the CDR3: TGTGCCAGCAGCTTCGGGACAGGACAAACTAATGAAAAACTGTTTTTT. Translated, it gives CASSFGTGQTNEKLFF.

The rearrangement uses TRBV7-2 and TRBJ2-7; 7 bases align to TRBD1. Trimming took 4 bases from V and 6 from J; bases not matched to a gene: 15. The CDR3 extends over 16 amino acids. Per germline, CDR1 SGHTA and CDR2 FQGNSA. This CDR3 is CASSCQTGSLTTEQYF. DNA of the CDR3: TGTGCCAGCAGCTGCCAGACAGGGTCCCTCACAACCGAGCAGTACTTC.

CDR3 protein: CASRWGGARNEQFF. DNA for the CDR3: TGTGCCAGTAGGTGGGGCGGGGCAAGAAATGAGCAGTTCTTC. This chain joins TRBV19 and TRBJ2-1, with a weak D call TRBD2 (6 bases). With 6 bases removed from V and 7 bases from J, the gap between germline ends came to 16 bases. Germline CDR1 is LNHDA and CDR2 is SQIVND (reference sequence). The CDR3 runs to 14 residues.

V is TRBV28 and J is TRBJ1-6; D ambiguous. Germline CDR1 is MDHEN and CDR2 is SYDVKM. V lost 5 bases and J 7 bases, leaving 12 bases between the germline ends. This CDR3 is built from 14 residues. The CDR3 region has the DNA TGTGCCAGCAGTCCGTCCTCTAAGAATTCACCCCTCCACTTT. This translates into CASSPSSKNSPLHF.

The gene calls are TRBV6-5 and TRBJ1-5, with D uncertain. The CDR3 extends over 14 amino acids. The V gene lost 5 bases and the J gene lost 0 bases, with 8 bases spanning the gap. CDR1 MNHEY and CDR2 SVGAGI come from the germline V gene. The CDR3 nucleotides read TGTGCCAGCAGTACGGGATATAGCAATCAGCCCCAGCATTTT. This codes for CASSTGYSNQPQHF.

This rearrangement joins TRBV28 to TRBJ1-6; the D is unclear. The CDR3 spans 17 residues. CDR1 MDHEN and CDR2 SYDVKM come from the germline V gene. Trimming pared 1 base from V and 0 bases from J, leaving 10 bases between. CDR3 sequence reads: CASSLFVGSSYNSPLHF. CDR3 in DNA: TGTGCCAGCAGTTTATTCGTAGGGAGCTCCTATAATTCACCCCTCCACTTT.

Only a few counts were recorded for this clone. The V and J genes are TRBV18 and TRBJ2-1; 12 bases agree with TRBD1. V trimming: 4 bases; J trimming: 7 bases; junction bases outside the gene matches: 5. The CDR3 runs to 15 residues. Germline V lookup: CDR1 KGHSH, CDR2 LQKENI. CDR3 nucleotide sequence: TGTGCCAGCTCACGTGGGACAGGGGGCTCGAATGAGCAGTTCTTC. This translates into CASSRGTGGSNEQFF.

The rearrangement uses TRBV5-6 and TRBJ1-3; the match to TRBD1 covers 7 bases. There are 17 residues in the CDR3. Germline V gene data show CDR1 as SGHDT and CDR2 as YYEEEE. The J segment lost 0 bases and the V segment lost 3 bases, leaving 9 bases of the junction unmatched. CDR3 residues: CASSWGQTGFSGNTIYF. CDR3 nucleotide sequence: TGTGCCAGCAGCTGGGGACAGACAGGCTTCTCTGGAAACACCATATATTTT.

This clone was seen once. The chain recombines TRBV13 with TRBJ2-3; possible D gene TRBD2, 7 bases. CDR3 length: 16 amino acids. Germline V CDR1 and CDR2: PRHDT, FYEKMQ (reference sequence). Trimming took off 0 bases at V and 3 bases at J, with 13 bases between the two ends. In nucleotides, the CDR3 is TGTGCCAGCAGCTTAGGGAGGGGGGGCGTGACAGATACGCAGTATTTT. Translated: CASSLGRGGVTDTQYF.

The CDR3 sequence is CAWSVERGNTIYF. The CDR3 nucleotides read TGTGCCTGGAGTGTCGAGAGGGGAAACACCATATATTTT. This chain connects TRBV30 to TRBJ1-3; D unresolved. Germline V gives CDR1 GTSNPN, CDR2 SVGIG (reference sequence). The CDR3 is 13 amino acids. V was cut by 0 bases and J by 4 bases, with 7 bases left in between. The full variable domain, rest sourced from reference TRBV30 and TRBJ1-3, is SQTIHQWPATLVQPVGSPLSLECTVEGTSNPNLYWYRQAAGRGLQLLFYSVGIGQISSEVPQNLSASRPQDRQFILSSKKLLLSDSGFYLCAWSVERGNTIYFGEGSWLTVV.

The CDR3 loop is CASSKQGYNQPQHF. CDR3 in DNA: TGTGCCAGCAGTAAGCAGGGGTACAATCAGCCCCAGCATTTT. The V call is TRBV27, the J call TRBJ1-5; D may be TRBD1 (6 bases). CDR1 is MNHEY and CDR2 is SMNVEV in the germline V gene (reference sequence). Trimming shortened V by 5 bases and J by 3 bases, and 11 bases separated the two germline ends. The CDR3 consists of 14 residues.